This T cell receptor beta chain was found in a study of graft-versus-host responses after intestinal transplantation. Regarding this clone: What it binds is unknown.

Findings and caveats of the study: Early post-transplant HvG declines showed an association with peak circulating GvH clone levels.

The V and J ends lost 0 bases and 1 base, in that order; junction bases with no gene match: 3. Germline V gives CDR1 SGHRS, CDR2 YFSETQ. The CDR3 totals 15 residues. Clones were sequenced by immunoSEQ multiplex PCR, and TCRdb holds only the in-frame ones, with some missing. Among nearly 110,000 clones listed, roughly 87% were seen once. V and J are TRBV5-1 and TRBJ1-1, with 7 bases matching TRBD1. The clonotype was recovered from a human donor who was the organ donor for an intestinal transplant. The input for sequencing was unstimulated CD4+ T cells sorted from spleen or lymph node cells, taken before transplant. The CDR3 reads CASSLVWTGNTEAFF. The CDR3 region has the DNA TGCGCCAGCAGCTTGGTGTGGACAGGGAACACTGAAGCTTTCTTT. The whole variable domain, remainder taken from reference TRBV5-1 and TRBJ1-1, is KAGVTQTPRYLIKTRGQQVTLSCSPISGHRSVSWYQQTPGQGLQFLFEYFSETQRNKGNFPGRFSGRQFSNSRSEMNVSTLELGDSALYLCASSLVWTGNTEAFFGQGTRLTVV.